The next 10 T cell receptor beta chains were all read from a single sample in a study of cytomegalovirus exposure and HLA in healthy donors. Both 60 Vbeta primers and 13 Jbeta primers went into the PCR. Method: immunoSEQ multiplex PCR; TCRdb's copy keeps in-frame clones and lacks some. The sample has 75,000 to 100,000 clones, approximately 72% seen once. Sequencing was done on a sample of PBMCs. These TCRs come from a man younger than 35 in good health and CMV-seropositive.

The chain has TRBV19 and TRBJ2-1; 8 bases are a match to TRBD1. The CDR3 runs 13 residues. V gave up 3 bases and J gave up 7 bases; unmatched junction bases: 2. CDR1 LNHDA and CDR2 SQIVND come from the germline V gene (reference sequence). The CDR3 bases are TGTGCCAGTAGTATGGACAGGGTTAATGAGCAGTTCTTC. It translates to CASSMDRVNEQFF.

The chain links TRBV10-3 to TRBJ2-7; 8 bases are shared with TRBD2. This CDR3 has 17 amino acids. Germline V CDR1 and CDR2: ENHRY, SYGVKD. V lost 5 bases, J lost 2 bases, and 14 bases stayed unmatched. The CDR3 is CAISTHPYSGGTYEQYF. For the CDR3, the DNA is TGTGCCATCAGTACCCACCCGTACAGCGGGGGCACCTACGAGCAGTACTTC.

CDR3 in DNA: TGTGCCAGCAGACGTCAGGGGGCTGCCCAGTACTTC. The encoded protein is CASRRQGAAQYF. The chain has TRBV28 and TRBJ2-5; 8 positions agree with TRBD1. Trimming at V came to 6 bases and at J to 9 bases, leaving 6 bases not matched to a gene. The length of the CDR3 is 12 residues. Germline V lookup: CDR1 MDHEN, CDR2 SYDVKM.

The chain employs TRBV6-6 and TRBJ2-3; 8 positions agree with TRBD2. CDR3 length: 14 residues. V shed 7 bases, J shed 2 bases, and the junction held 5 bases outside the gene matches. The germline CDR1 and CDR2 sequences are MNHNY and SVGAGI (reference sequence). As DNA, the CDR3 is TGTGCCAGCAATATAGCGGGGTACACAGATACGCAGTATTTT. This sequence encodes CASNIAGYTDTQYF.

The rearrangement uses TRBV5-6 and TRBJ1-5; TRBD1 might be the D (5 bases). The germline gives CDR1 SGHDT, CDR2 YYEEEE. Trimming pared 1 base from V and 4 bases from J, leaving 12 bases between. CDR3 size: 15 residues. The CDR3 DNA sequence: TGTGCCAGCAGCTTGTCAAGGGGTGGAAATCAGCCCCAGCATTTT. This translates into CASSLSRGGNQPQHF. The variable domain in full, completed from reference TRBV5-6 and TRBJ1-5, reads DAGVTQSPTHLIKTRGQQVTLRCSPKSGHDTVSWYQQALGQGPQFIFQYYEEEERQRGNFPDRFSGHQFPNYSSELNVNALLLGDSALYLCASSLSRGGNQPQHFGDGTRLSIL.

This clone showed up just a few times. The rearrangement links TRBV5-5 to TRBJ2-7; D perhaps matches TRBD2 (6 bases). This CDR3 region has 13 residues. Looked up from germline, CDR1 is SGHKS and CDR2 is YYEKEE (reference sequence). The V and J ends lost 2 bases and 3 bases respectively, with 9 bases between them. In DNA form, the CDR3 reads TGTGCCAGCAGCTTAACGGGGGACTACGAGCAGTACTTC. Its protein is CASSLTGDYEQYF.

This clone was counted between two and nine times. CDR3 bases: TGTGCCAGCTCATCGCAGGGTTCTGGGGCCAACGTCCTGACTTTC. This sequence encodes CASSSQGSGANVLTF. V usage is TRBV18 and J usage is TRBJ2-6; D perhaps matches TRBD1 (5 bases). Looked up from germline, CDR1 is KGHSH and CDR2 is LQKENI. With 5 bases removed from V and 1 base from J, the gap between germline ends came to 9 bases. The CDR3 length is 15 residues.

V gene TRBV2 combines with J gene TRBJ1-5; D might be TRBD1 (5 bases). The CDR3 has 13 amino acids. V was cut by 3 bases and J by 4 bases, with 7 bases left in between. Germline assignment: CDR1 SNHLY and CDR2 FYNNEI. CDR3 sequence reads: CASSDNRNQPQHF. CDR3 DNA: TGTGCCAGCAGTGACAACAGGAATCAGCCCCAGCATTTT.

This clone was picked up one time. The chain combines TRBV2 with TRBJ2-5; D might be TRBD1 (6 bases). There are 13 residues in the CDR3. Trimming left V 6 bases short and J 2 bases short, with 10 bases between. Germline V gene data show CDR1 as SNHLY and CDR2 as FYNNEI. The CDR3 protein is CASRVTGQETQYF. The CDR3 DNA sequence: TGTGCCAGCAGAGTGACAGGACAAGAGACCCAGTACTTC.

The chain uses TRBV18 and TRBJ1-4, with D maybe TRBD1 (6 bases). Between the trimmed V and J ends, which lost 2 bases and 5 bases, there was a span of 12 bases. Germline V CDR1 and CDR2: KGHSH, LQKENI. The length of the CDR3 is 15 residues. The CDR3 DNA sequence: TGTGCCAGCTCACCAGTAAACAGGGTCAATGAAAAACTGTTTTTT. Protein: CASSPVNRVNEKLFF. Based on the CDR3 plus reference TRBV18 and TRBJ1-4, the full variable domain is NAGVMQNPRHLVRRRGQEARLRCSPMKGHSHVYWYRQLPEEGLKFMVYLQKENIIDESGMPKERFSAEFPKEGPSILRIQQVVRGDSAAYFCASSPVNRVNEKLFFGSGTQLSVL.